This TCR beta chain was documented in a study of vaccination effects on CD4 cells after COVID-19. The overall study: Post-vaccine draws lagged the second dose by a median of 72 days.

Germline V lookup: CDR1 SGHNT, CDR2 YYREEE (reference sequence). The V segment lost 0 bases and the J segment 8 bases; nucleotides outside the gene matches: 7. CDR3 length: 16 amino acids. Assay: immunoSEQ multiplex PCR; the TCRdb copy retains only in-frame clones and omits some. The data contain about 16,000 clones, 75% to 80% of them singletons. Study-level findings and limits: Sampling in the study covered few convalescent patients and included no early post-infection timepoints.

Worth noting for this clone: The antigen remains unidentified.

Expansion with viral peptide pools was applied to antigen-specific CD4+ T cells by the ViraFEST assay prior to sequencing. At the end of nine to ten days of culture, CD4+ T cells were isolated. Everyone in the study got two shots of either the BNT162b2 or mRNA-1273 vaccine. A few million PBMC per well were cultured with around 9.6 IU/ml IL-2 and 7.5 to 10 ug/ml peptides. The authors replaced half the medium with IL-2 medium on days 3 and 7. The source material was CD4+ T cells from PBMCs cultured with HCoV-NL63 spike peptides, sampled after COVID-19 vaccination. This TCR was recovered from a human donor who received a COVID-19 vaccine. This chain connects TRBV5-4 to TRBJ2-2, with 10 bases matching TRBD2. CDR3 protein: CASSLAPAGGAGELFF. The CDR3 DNA sequence: TGTGCCAGCAGCTTGGCTCCAGCGGGGGGGGCTGGGGAGCTGTTTTTT.